The 12 T cell receptor beta chains given below trace back to one sample, sequenced in a study of molecular identifiers for immune sequencing clone quantification (dated by TCRdb to the late 2010s). Receptor libraries were prepared by PCR. The instrument was an Illumina HiSeq 4000. TCRdb itself trimmed the public reads at Q25 with fastp, ran MiXCR and retained productive beta chains. Entries that share a CDR3 protein sequence are merged under the most common genes and DNA. This sample gives around 9,800 distinct CDR3 sequences in total; approximately 19% of them show up just once. The ten biggest clones cover around 1.3% of the sample. Sequencing input: naive CD8+ T cells from blood, with Jurkat cell RNA spiked in. The cell subset or site label for this specimen denotes: FACS-sorted CD8+CD4-CCR7+CD45RA+ naive T cells. These receptors were taken from a human donor in good health. Some libraries in this study had Jurkat cell RNA spiked in.

This clonotype counts as medium-sized. V and J are TRBV28 and TRBJ2-7; 7 bases align to TRBD1. With V trimmed by 3 bases and J by 6 bases, 5 bases remained unmatched. The CDR3 spans 13 residues. Germline V lookup: CDR1 MDHEN, CDR2 SYDVKM. The CDR3 region is CASSFVPGGEQYF. The CDR3 DNA reads TGTGCCAGCAGTTTTGTGCCAGGGGGCGAGCAGTACTTC.

This clonotype is medium-sized in the sample. This rearrangement joins TRBV20-1 to TRBJ2-2; D might be TRBD1 or TRBD2, each matching 5 bases. This CDR3 has 13 residues. V was shortened by 6 bases and J by 12 bases, with 20 bases between the two germline ends. Germline CDR1 and CDR2: DFQATT and SNEGSKA (reference sequence). The CDR3 DNA reads TGCAGTGCGAGGACCCGGGACGATCTTCAGCTGTTTTTT. Its translation is CSARTRDDLQLFF.

At least ten counts were recorded for this clonotype. The rearrangement links TRBV6-2 or TRBV6-3 to TRBJ2-7, with D perhaps matching TRBD2 (5 bases). Trimming pared 5 bases from V and 0 bases from J, leaving 11 bases between. Per the germline V gene, CDR1 is MNHEY and CDR2 is SVGEGT. The CDR3 is 14 residues long. As DNA, the CDR3 is TGTGCCAGCAGTCCTTCGGGGTTCTCCTACGAGCAGTACTTC. Translated: CASSPSGFSYEQYF.

By share of the sample, this clonotype is medium-sized. The chain joins TRBV10-3 to TRBJ2-5; D assignment may be TRBD1 or TRBD2 (5 bases each). The CDR3 extends over 15 amino acids. V gave up 0 bases and J gave up 5 bases, with 13 bases separating them. The germline V gene has CDR1 ENHRY and CDR2 SYGVKD. The CDR3 DNA is TGTGCCATCAGTGAGTCGGGGGTTGATGCGGAGACCCAGTACTTC. Translation: CAISESGVDAETQYF.

A few counts support this clonotype. This sequence may be a read error, since a much larger clone differs from it by one base. The final CDR3 position lacks the conserved phenylalanine or tryptophan, pointing to a likely read error. V usage is TRBV5-3 and J usage is TRBJ2-2, with no clear D. TRBV5-3 is marked as an open reading frame, function uncertain. CDR3 length: 15 amino acids. In DNA form, the CDR3 reads TGTGCCAGCAGCTTCAGGTCCTTGTACACCGGGGAGCTGTTTTCT. Amino acids: CASSFRSLYTGELFS.

This clonotype is classed as medium-sized. The V gene is TRBV29-1, the J gene TRBJ1-3; possibly TRBD1 for D (5 bases). Germline values: CDR1 SQVTM, CDR2 ANQGSEA. V was clipped by 3 bases and J by 4 bases, with 16 bases between them. This CDR3 is built from 15 residues. The CDR3 region has the DNA TGCAGCGTTGATTCGGGACGAGGAGGAGGAAACACCATATATTTT. This sequence encodes CSVDSGRGGGNTIYF.

Many counts were recorded for this clonotype. The chain joins TRBV20-1 to TRBJ2-7; D possibly matches TRBD1 or TRBD2 (5 bases each). CDR3 length: 12 residues. CDR1 is DFQATT and CDR2 is SNEGSKA in the germline V gene (reference sequence). Trimming took off 3 bases at V and 7 bases at J, with 13 bases between the two ends. CDR3 protein: CSASSIGAEQYF. The DNA of the CDR3 is TGCAGTGCTAGTTCAATCGGGGCAGAGCAGTACTTC.

By frequency in the sample, this clonotype is medium-sized (0.01 to 0.1%). The chain has TRBV2 and TRBJ2-3, with 9 bases lining up with TRBD1. CDR3 length: 13 amino acids. V lost 8 bases, J lost 1 base, and 1 base stayed unmatched. Germline CDR1 reads SNHLY; CDR2 reads FYNNEI. CDR3 loop: CASRDRGTDTQYF. CDR3 sequence (DNA): TGTGCCAGCCGGGACAGGGGCACAGATACGCAGTATTTT.

At least ten counts were recorded for this clonotype. The chain has TRBV5-1 and TRBJ2-7; 7 bases fit TRBD2. CDR3 size: 13 residues. Germline V gives CDR1 SGHRS, CDR2 YFSETQ. V lost 2 bases, J lost 2 bases, and 1 base stayed unmatched. CDR3 sequence: CASSFGGTYEQYF. Here the CDR3 DNA reads TGCGCCAGCAGCTTCGGGGGGACCTACGAGCAGTACTTC.

This clonotype was counted at least ten times. The rearrangement links TRBV30 to TRBJ2-1; D is undetermined. Trimming removed 0 bases at V and 1 base at J, with 4 bases between. Germline CDR1 is GTSNPN and CDR2 is SVGIG (reference sequence). There are 13 residues in the CDR3. The CDR3 loop is CAWSVGSYNEQFF. The CDR3 coding sequence is TGTGCCTGGAGTGTCGGGTCCTACAATGAGCAGTTCTTC. The full variable domain, in which reference TRBV30 and TRBJ2-1 provide the parts outside the CDR3, is SQTIHQWPATLVQPVGSPLSLECTVEGTSNPNLYWYRQAAGRGLQLLFYSVGIGQISSEVPQNLSASRPQDRQFILSSKKLLLSDSGFYLCAWSVGSYNEQFFGPGTRLTVL.

In its sample, this clonotype is medium-sized. The chain uses TRBV4-2 and TRBJ2-2; weak D call: TRBD1 (7 bases). V was pared by 1 base and J by 10 bases, with 16 bases between. Looked up from germline, CDR1 is LGHNA and CDR2 is YNFKEQ. The length of the CDR3 is 15 residues. CDR3 nucleotides: TGTGCCAGCAGCCAAGGTGAAGGAGGGGGCGAGGAGCTGTTTTTT. Amino acid sequence: CASSQGEGGGEELFF.

This clonotype is classed as medium-sized (0.01 to 0.1%). V is TRBV27 and J is TRBJ2-7; 7 nucleotides agree with TRBD1. CDR1 and CDR2 (germline): MNHEY, SMNVEV (reference sequence). This CDR3 contains 14 residues. J was trimmed by 3 bases and V by 4 bases; bases with no gene match: 6. The CDR3 sequence: CASSSGTDFYEQYF. The CDR3 coding sequence is TGTGCCAGCAGTTCCGGGACAGACTTCTACGAGCAGTACTTC.